This note documents a single T cell receptor beta chain sequence. Its cognate antigen has yet to be identified. No quality values exist for individual bases; no much larger clone is one base distant. This sample was taken from a study of CD8 T cells in Susac syndrome (dated by TCRdb to the late 2010s). Broadly, across the study: The study used repertoire sequencing to test whether antigen drove CD8+ T cell activation and differentiation in Susac syndrome.

What the study reported, not specific to this receptor: The number of individuals in the TCR sequencing and HLA analysis was acknowledged as relatively small.

High-throughput TCR beta sequencing profiled peripheral blood CD8+ and CD4+ T cells from healthy donors, Susac syndrome patients and multiple sclerosis patients. Healthy donors were age- and sex-matched controls. Bulk CD8+ and CD4+ T cells were purified by magnetic negative isolation, whereas CD8+ TEMRA cells were enriched by FACS. Blood was collected in EDTA tubes and processed within 24 hours, with PBMCs isolated through density gradient centrifugation. PBMCs intended for TCR sequencing were frozen in liquid nitrogen and were later thawed in a 37 degrees C water bath. Purity of sorted or isolated CD4+, CD8+ and CD8+ TEMRA cells was at least 90%. For CDR1 and CDR2, the germline V gene (reference sequence) lists MNHNY and SVGAGI. The CDR3 runs 13 amino acids, cysteine and phenylalanine included. Just CDR3 DNA is preserved here, 39 bases in frame from base 1. V drops 3 bases and J drops 4 bases, leaving 9 bases in between.

RNA was extracted with the RNeasy kit and 0.5 to 1 ug was reverse transcribed using random hexamers. The immunoSEQ multiplex PCR assay, covering 54 Vbeta and 13 Jbeta segments, was used to amplify TCR beta CDR3 regions. Bias from PCR amplification was corrected by using a synthetic template baseline for primer optimization and for computational correction. Turning to the authors' computational methods: Reads were assigned to V, D and J genes according to IMGT and analyzed in immunoSEQ Analyzer, with only productive sequences retained. Clonality was calculated as one minus the Shannon entropy normalized by log2 of the number of productive unique sequences. For each patient and control, public and private clones were evaluated within the 100 most prevalent clones. A clone was defined as Susac-specific if it was absent from the healthy and MS cohorts, from some 980 published viral clones and from other ImmuneACCESS disease sequences. TCRdb passed the public sequencing reads through fastp at Q25 and MiXCR, retaining productive beta sequences. Every entry covers one CDR3 protein and lists the most common genes and DNA from its rows. The V and J calls, along with clone size, are taken from TCRdb and not from the paper's own processing. This sample holds some 180,000 distinct CDR3 sequences; around 93% were observed only once. The top ten constitute around 0.1% of the sample.

This sequence originates from a human donor in good health. The sample taken for sequencing was CD4+ T cells from PBMCs. This chain is built from TRBV6-6 and TRBJ1-1; the D segment cannot be called with confidence. The nucleotide sequence reads as follows: TGTGCCAGCAGTTATATGGCGGGCACTGAAGCTTTCTTT. Its amino acids are CASSYMAGTEAFF.